Shown below are 22 T cell receptor beta chains from a single sample sequenced in a study of CD8+ T cells in alopecia areata. Isolated RNA was reverse transcribed into cDNA used as the sequencing template. Libraries were prepared by immunoSEQ multiplex PCR; TCRdb keeps only in-frame clonotypes and omits some of them. The sample shows fewer than 70,000 clones, 40% to 50% of them seen only once. Input material: NKG2D-low CD8+ T cells sorted from blood. Receptors were obtained from a human donor with alopecia areata.

This clone appeared a few times. This chain joins TRBV7-8 and TRBJ2-1, with D maybe TRBD2 (6 bases). Trimming left V 4 bases short and J 11 bases short, with 21 bases between. The CDR3 extends over 15 amino acids. CDR1 is SGHVS and CDR2 is FQNEAQ in the germline V gene. CDR3 sequence reads: CASSSAVTGLPQQFF. The CDR3 bases are TGTGCCAGCAGCTCGGCCGTAACGGGACTTCCTCAGCAGTTCTTC.

The chain joins TRBV4-1 to TRBJ2-3, with D unclear. The CDR3 runs 16 residues. The V gene lost 0 bases and the J gene lost 2 bases, with 12 bases spanning the gap. The germline V gene encodes CDR1 MGHRA and CDR2 YSYEKL. The CDR3 sequence is CASSQDLGLLTDTQYF. CDR3 sequence (DNA): TGCGCCAGCAGCCAAGATCTTGGTTTACTCACAGATACGCAGTATTTT.

The gene calls are TRBV29-1 and TRBJ2-2; 14 positions agree with TRBD2. Germline V gives CDR1 SQVTM, CDR2 ANQGSEA. Trimming removed 4 bases from V and 5 bases from J; junction bases left unmatched: 15. The CDR3 extends over 19 amino acids. The CDR3 DNA reads TGCAGCGTTGGGTGGTTTCCGGGACTAGCGGGAGAGGGTACCGGGGAGCTGTTTTTT. It is translated as CSVGWFPGLAGEGTGELFF.

V gene TRBV6-5 combines with J gene TRBJ1-2, with 7 bases matching TRBD1. Trimming cost V 5 bases and J 10 bases; bases outside gene matches: 7. This CDR3 is 12 amino acids long. In germline, CDR1 is MNHEY, CDR2 SVGAGI. The CDR3 region is CASSQNRGTYTF. CDR3 nucleotide sequence: TGTGCCAGCAGTCAAAACAGGGGTACCTACACCTTC.

The chain links TRBV29-1 to TRBJ1-4; 10 nucleotides agree with TRBD1. Trimming took 6 bases from V and 8 from J; bases not matched to a gene: 9. Germline CDR1 SQVTM, CDR2 ANQGSEA. The CDR3 length is 14 residues. This CDR3 is CSVPDRGLGEKLFF. DNA of the CDR3: TGCAGCGTCCCGGACAGGGGGTTAGGCGAAAAACTGTTTTTT.

The chain couples TRBV7-9 to TRBJ2-5; 8 nucleotides match TRBD2. CDR1 is SEHNR, CDR2 FQNEAQ, per germline (reference sequence). This CDR3 spans 17 amino acids. V lost 4 bases and J lost 3; bases outside the gene matches: 13. For the CDR3, the DNA is TGTGCCAGCAGCTGGGATTTTTCAGCGGGGGAAAAAGAGACCCAGTACTTC. It encodes CASSWDFSAGEKETQYF.

The chain employs TRBV5-1 and TRBJ2-7; 7 bases are a match to TRBD1. The CDR3 covers 16 residues. CDR1 and CDR2 from the germline V gene are SGHRS and YFSETQ. Trimming removed 2 bases from V and 0 bases from J; junction bases left unmatched: 8. This CDR3 is CASSFHTGVNSYEQYF. The CDR3 nucleotides read TGCGCCAGCAGCTTTCACACAGGGGTGAACTCCTACGAGCAGTACTTC.

This clone was recorded once. This chain uses TRBV5-1 with TRBJ2-1; the D is unclear. CDR1 SGHRS and CDR2 YFSETQ come from the germline V gene. Trimming took 4 bases from V and 0 from J, leaving 11 bases between them. The CDR3 covers 15 residues. CDR3 loop: CASSPTQSSYNEQFF. The CDR3 coding sequence is TGCGCCAGCAGCCCCACCCAGAGCTCCTACAATGAGCAGTTCTTC.

The chain uses TRBV7-9 and TRBJ1-1, with D tentatively TRBD1 (5 bases). Trimming took off 1 base at V and 7 bases at J, with 10 bases between the two ends. CDR3 size: 13 residues. Germline V gene data show CDR1 as SEHNR and CDR2 as FQNEAQ (reference sequence). The CDR3 nucleotides read TGTGCCAGCAGCTTAGGCGGGGGTAGTGAAGCTTTCTTT. It encodes CASSLGGGSEAFF.

The V call is TRBV30, the J call TRBJ2-7; D perhaps matches TRBD2 (6 bases). Germline loops: CDR1 GTSNPN, CDR2 SVGIG (reference sequence). The germline V and J ends were trimmed by 5 bases and 2 bases, with 16 bases remaining between them. The CDR3 is made up of 14 amino acids. CDR3 DNA sequence: TGTGCCTGGGTTACGGGCGGACTACCCTACGAGCAGTACTTC. As protein: CAWVTGGLPYEQYF. Complete variable domain (other parts from reference TRBV30 and TRBJ2-7): SQTIHQWPATLVQPVGSPLSLECTVEGTSNPNLYWYRQAAGRGLQLLFYSVGIGQISSEVPQNLSASRPQDRQFILSSKKLLLSDSGFYLCAWVTGGLPYEQYFGPGTRLTVT.

Note on this clone: At the DNA level, this CDR3 is encoded by other sequences in the same sample as well. This chain connects TRBV9 to TRBJ2-7; 8 bases map to TRBD1. The CDR3 has 15 amino acids. In germline, CDR1 is SGDLS, CDR2 YYNGEE. With 0 bases clipped from V and 3 bases from J, the junction kept 5 bases outside the gene matches. Written as DNA, the CDR3 is TGTGCCAGCAGCGTAGCCCTTGGACAGGGCTACGAGCAGTACTTC. It specifies CASSVALGQGYEQYF.

This chain uses TRBV27 with TRBJ1-6; D is possibly TRBD1 (5 bases). V lost 5 bases and J lost 10, with 15 bases in between. Germline assignment: CDR1 MNHEY and CDR2 SMNVEV (reference sequence). CDR3 length: 14 residues. The CDR3 loop reads CASSPEGVRSPLHF. The CDR3 DNA follows: TGTGCCAGCAGTCCTGAAGGGGTCCGGTCACCCCTCCACTTT.

The chain has TRBV2 and TRBJ2-1; possible D gene TRBD2, 6 bases. Germline V gene sequence: CDR1 SNHLY, CDR2 FYNNEI. The CDR3 consists of 15 residues. Trimming took off 6 bases at V and 6 bases at J, with 18 bases between the two ends. The CDR3 sequence is CASRARDSPSNEQFF. The DNA for the CDR3 is TGTGCCAGCAGGGCCCGGGACTCCCCCTCCAATGAGCAGTTCTTC.

Turning to this clone: Other nucleotide sequences in the sample specify the same CDR3. The chain is built from TRBV29-1 and TRBJ2-7; D may be TRBD1 (6 bases). This CDR3 is 12 amino acids long. The V end was cut by 3 bases, the J end by 7 bases, with 13 bases between. Germline V lookup: CDR1 SQVTM, CDR2 ANQGSEA. The CDR3 loop is CSVEGRGREQYF. The CDR3, as DNA: TGCAGCGTTGAGGGCAGGGGTAGGGAGCAGTACTTC.

V and J are TRBV29-1 and TRBJ2-7; 7 nucleotides agree with TRBD1. The junction had 3 bases not matched to a gene; V was cut back by 6 bases and J by 1 base. This CDR3 is built from 12 residues. Germline CDR1 SQVTM, CDR2 ANQGSEA. CDR3 residues: CSVGQESYEQYF. The CDR3 coding sequence is TGCAGCGTCGGACAGGAATCCTACGAGCAGTACTTC.

V gene TRBV27 combines with J gene TRBJ2-5; the D call may be TRBD1 or TRBD2 (5 bases each). Germline CDR1 reads MNHEY; CDR2 reads SMNVEV (reference sequence). V was shortened by 5 bases and J by 5 bases, with 18 bases between the two germline ends. This CDR3 contains 15 residues. CDR3 sequence reads: CASSLRDRPGETQYF. CDR3 nucleotides: TGTGCCAGCAGTCTTCGGGACCGGCCGGGGGAGACCCAGTACTTC.

The chain combines TRBV15 with TRBJ2-5, with 10 bases lining up with TRBD2. This CDR3 comprises 14 residues. Per the germline V gene, CDR1 is LNHNV and CDR2 is YYDKDF (reference sequence). Trimming cost V 3 bases and J 3 bases; bases outside gene matches: 1. The CDR3 bases are TGTGCCACCAGCAGCGGACTAGCGGAAGAGACCCAGTACTTC. Translated, it gives CATSSGLAEETQYF.

The J gene is TRBJ2-1, the V gene TRBV27; D is tentatively TRBD1 or TRBD2 (6 bases each). V dropped 6 bases and J dropped 0 bases, with 15 bases sitting between them. The germline gives CDR1 MNHEY, CDR2 SMNVEV (reference sequence). The CDR3 consists of 16 residues. Written as DNA, the CDR3 is TGTGCCAGCAGGCCCCAACGGGGGCACTCCTACAATGAGCAGTTCTTC. This encodes CASRPQRGHSYNEQFF.

The CDR3 DNA is TGTGCCAGCAGCTTACCAGAGACCGGGGAGCTGTTTTTT. Translated, it gives CASSLPETGELFF. V and J are TRBV7-9 and TRBJ2-2; no clear D. Germline values: CDR1 SEHNR, CDR2 FQNEAQ (reference sequence). Trimming shortened V by 2 bases and J by 5 bases, and 6 bases separated the two germline ends. The CDR3 is 13 residues long.

This chain joins TRBV4-3 and TRBJ1-5; D is uncertain. Germline assignment: CDR1 LGHNA and CDR2 YSLEER. CDR3 length: 15 amino acids. The V and J ends lost 1 base and 1 base respectively, with 8 bases between them. CDR3 DNA: TGCGCCAGCAGCCAAGTCTTTGGGAGCAATCAGCCCCAGCATTTT. The encoded protein is CASSQVFGSNQPQHF.

V is TRBV4-3 and J is TRBJ2-7, with D possibly TRBD1 on 6 matching bases. Trimming shortened V by 0 bases and J by 0 bases, and 21 bases separated the two germline ends. Germline CDR1 and CDR2: LGHNA and YSLEER. The CDR3 is made up of 19 amino acids. The DNA of the CDR3 is TGCGCCAGCAGCCAAGATTGGGGGCCGGACGCACTCCTCTCCTACGAGCAGTACTTC. Translated, it gives CASSQDWGPDALLSYEQYF.

The rearrangement joins TRBV2 to TRBJ2-7; perhaps D is TRBD1 or TRBD2 (5 bases each). The CDR3 runs to 14 residues. Trimming cost V 3 bases and J 2 bases, with 11 bases left between them. Germline V CDR1 and CDR2: SNHLY, FYNNEI. CDR3 region: CASSERGTTYEQYF. CDR3 in DNA: TGTGCCAGCAGTGAGAGGGGCACTACCTACGAGCAGTACTTC.